The rows below give T cell receptor beta chains drawn from one sample of a study of blood T cell repertoires in COVID-19. Method: immunoSEQ multiplex PCR; TCRdb's copy keeps in-frame clones and lacks some. Of fewer than 250,000 clones detected, about four fifths appear once; the ten largest clones hold 4.7%. The source material was peripheral blood. These receptor sequences come from an older woman with acute or convalescent COVID-19. Both conserved end residues are part of each CDR3. Each record gives: V gene, J gene, D gene, CDR3 length, clone size, CDR3 DNA, CDR3 protein. D genes are given only for firm matches. Size tells how often a clone was seen (once, few, many) or the class of an expanded clone, and some rows leave it out.

TRBV5-5	TRBJ2-7	.	16	.	TGTGCCAGCAGCTTGAGCCCCGACAGGAAGGCCTACGAGCAGTACTTC	CASSLSPDRKAYEQYF
TRBV7-9	TRBJ1-2	TRBD1	14	once	TGTGCCAGCACCGTGACAGGGGGTCATTGGAGGAGAAACTTC	CASTVTGGHWRRNF
TRBV10-3	TRBJ1-2	.	17	once	TGTGCCATCAGTGAGTCGAATTTGGCCAGGGGAACGAGTGGCTACACCTTC	CAISESNLARGTSGYTF
TRBV19	TRBJ1-6	TRBD1	16	.	TGTGCCAGTAGTATCTGGACAGGGGCAGATAATTCACCCCTCCACTTT	CASSIWTGADNSPLHF
TRBV10-3	TRBJ1-5	TRBD1	15	.	TGTGCCATCGGACAGGGATTAAGAAAAGGTCAGCCCCAGCATTTT	CAIGQGLRKGQPQHF
TRBV27	TRBJ1-2	TRBD1	19	.	TGTGCCAGCAGTCTCTCCTCTCGACAGGGGGCGGGAGTAGGGTATGGCTACACCTTC	CASSLSSRQGAGVGYGYTF
TRBV19	TRBJ1-5	TRBD1	16	.	TGTGCCAGTAGAGAAAATCCGGGACAGGGGTATCAGCCCCAGCATTTT	CASRENPGQGYQPQHF
TRBV27	TRBJ1-1	TRBD1	15	.	TGTGCCAGCAGGCCTCTACAGGGGGGATTAACTGAAGCTTTCTTT	CASRPLQGGLTEAFF
TRBV7-6	TRBJ2-5	.	15	.	TGTGCCAGCAGCTCTCAATCAGGGATCCAAGAGACCCAGTACTTC	CASSSQSGIQETQYF
TRBV7-2	TRBJ2-5	TRBD2	17	.	TGTGCCAGCAGCTACACACCCGGGACTAGGGACCAAGAGACCCAGTACTTC	CASSYTPGTRDQETQYF
TRBV7-2	TRBJ2-3	TRBD2	17	.	TGTGCCAGCAGCCGGGATCTTCTAGCGGGGTACACAGATACGCAGTATTTT	CASSRDLLAGYTDTQYF
TRBV19	TRBJ2-2	.	13	.	TGTGCCAGTAGTGTCAGGAACACCGGGGAGCTGTTTTTT	CASSVRNTGELFF
TRBV27	TRBJ2-7	.	14	.	TGTGCCAGCAGTTTAGGTCTAGGAGGCTACGAGCAGTACTTC	CASSLGLGGYEQYF
TRBV25-1	TRBJ2-3	TRBD2	16	.	TGTGCCAGCAGTGCCCCAACTAGCGGGGGGTCAGATACGCAGTATTTT	CASSAPTSGGSDTQYF
TRBV4-2	TRBJ1-1	.	15	once	TGTGCCAGCAGCCAAGGAGACAGGCTAAACACTGAAGCTTTCTTT	CASSQGDRLNTEAFF